Included here is one T cell receptor beta chain sequence, with context. This sample was taken from a study of blood T cell repertoires in COVID-19. Study as a whole: Sites in the United States, Italy and Spain provided acute and convalescent COVID-19 samples. From T cells, B-cell-depleted T cells, or PBMCs came the material, which was cDNA or gDNA.

Libraries were prepared by immunoSEQ multiplex PCR; TCRdb keeps only in-frame clonotypes and omits some of them. In the table there are some 75,000 clones, 80% to 95% of which are singletons. The CDR3 is 12 residues long. In germline, CDR1 is LGHDT, CDR2 YNNKEL (reference sequence). V was pared by 9 bases and J by 1 base, with 7 bases between. This TCR came from a human donor in a cohort sampled during active COVID-19. Sequenced input: peripheral blood. The rearrangement links TRBV3-1 (or the pseudogene TRBV3-2) to TRBJ1-3; D not resolved. The CDR3 region is CASYSSGNTIYF. CDR3 nucleotides: TGTGCCAGTTACAGTTCTGGAAACACCATATATTTT.